Presented here are 23 T cell receptor beta chains from one specimen sequenced in a study of PD-L1 blockade in urothelial cancer. Clones were read by immunoSEQ multiplex PCR, and TCRdb kept only the in-frame ones, dropping some. The sample has 45,000 to 50,000 clones; approximately 88% are singletons. The starting material was PBMCs, obtained around atezolizumab (anti-PD-L1) treatment. The source is an older man with urothelial cancer.

The V and J genes are TRBV28 and TRBJ2-1, with 8 bases lining up with TRBD1. Germline V CDR1 and CDR2: MDHEN, SYDVKM. This CDR3 comprises 16 residues. The junction had 8 bases not matched to a gene; V was cut back by 6 bases and J by 1 base. CDR3 in amino acids: CASRPQGARSYNEQFF. The CDR3 DNA follows: TGTGCCAGCAGACCCCAGGGGGCGAGGTCCTACAATGAGCAGTTCTTC.

The J gene is TRBJ2-2, the V gene TRBV28; TRBD1 might be the D (5 bases). Looked up from germline, CDR1 is MDHEN and CDR2 is SYDVKM. V shed 6 bases and J shed 5 bases, with 10 bases lying between them. This CDR3 has 13 amino acids. CDR3 protein: CASSPPGTGELFF. The CDR3 coding sequence is TGTGCCAGCAGCCCCCCAGGGACCGGGGAGCTGTTTTTT.

The V call is TRBV6-6, the J call TRBJ2-5; 8 bases line up with TRBD2. Germline values: CDR1 MNHNY, CDR2 SVGAGI (reference sequence). The CDR3 has 12 residues. With V trimmed by 8 bases and J by 5 bases, 4 bases remained unmatched. Here the CDR3 reads CASSPGGETQYF. The CDR3 nucleotides read TGTGCCAGCTCCCCGGGGGGGGAGACCCAGTACTTC.

This rearrangement joins TRBV7-2 to TRBJ2-5; no clear D gene. The V gene lost 1 base and the J gene lost 0 bases, with 9 bases spanning the gap. The germline V gene encodes CDR1 SGHTA and CDR2 FQGNSA. The CDR3 is 15 amino acids. This CDR3 is CASSLVFEYQETQYF. For the CDR3, the DNA is TGTGCCAGCAGCTTAGTATTTGAGTACCAAGAGACCCAGTACTTC.

The chain combines TRBV6-1 with TRBJ2-1; 8 nucleotides agree with TRBD2. The CDR3 runs to 15 residues. Per germline, CDR1 MNHNS and CDR2 SASEGT. The V gene end was trimmed by 4 bases and the J gene end by 7 bases; junction bases not matched to a gene: 9. The CDR3 coding sequence is TGTGCCAGCAGTGGCGGGCGGGAGGCTGAGAATGAGCAGTTCTTC. This codes for CASSGGREAENEQFF.

The gene calls are TRBV19 and TRBJ1-1, with 8 bases identical to TRBD1. V shed 7 bases and J 4 bases; nucleotides not matched to a gene: 11. The CDR3 runs 15 residues. The V gene's germline CDR1 is LNHDA and CDR2 SQIVND (reference sequence). The CDR3 is CASKTGVWSGTEAFF. In DNA form, the CDR3 reads TGTGCCAGTAAGACAGGGGTATGGTCTGGCACTGAAGCTTTCTTT.

The chain uses TRBV6-1 and TRBJ2-4, with 10 bases aligning to TRBD2. Trimming removed 3 bases from V and 3 bases from J; junction bases left unmatched: 8. The CDR3 is made up of 17 amino acids. Germline CDR1 is MNHNS and CDR2 is SASEGT. The CDR3 region is CASSDRAGGGVKNIQYF. The CDR3 nucleotides are TGTGCCAGCAGTGATAGAGCGGGAGGGGGTGTCAAAAACATTCAGTACTTC.

The chain employs TRBV7-9 and TRBJ1-4; the match to TRBD1 covers 11 bases. The V segment lost 4 bases and the J segment 0 bases; nucleotides outside the gene matches: 7. The CDR3 spans 18 residues. Germline V gene sequence: CDR1 SEHNR, CDR2 FQNEAQ (reference sequence). CDR3 amino acids: CASSSMWTGGATNEKLFF. CDR3 nucleotide sequence: TGTGCCAGCAGCTCGATGTGGACAGGGGGCGCAACTAATGAAAAACTGTTTTTT.

This sequence joins TRBV28 and TRBJ2-1, with 15 bases aligning to TRBD2. CDR3 length: 17 residues. Germline V CDR1 and CDR2: MDHEN, SYDVKM. Trimming at V came to 2 bases and at J to 9 bases, leaving 8 bases not matched to a gene. The CDR3 DNA is TGTGCCAGCAGTTTAGGGACTAGCGGGAGGTTTAACGCTGAGCAGTTCTTC. It translates to CASSLGTSGRFNAEQFF.

The chain uses TRBV28 and TRBJ2-3; the match to TRBD2 covers 10 bases. Germline V gives CDR1 MDHEN, CDR2 SYDVKM. This CDR3 is built from 16 residues. J lost 5 bases, V lost 8 bases, and 13 bases had no gene match. CDR3 region: CASRGGLAGDRDTQYF. The CDR3 nucleotides read TGTGCCAGCCGGGGGGGTCTAGCGGGAGATCGAGATACGCAGTATTTT.

J is TRBJ1-5 and V is TRBV19; a possible D gene is TRBD1 (6 bases). The CDR3 extends over 16 amino acids. The V gene lost 6 bases and the J gene lost 3 bases, with 18 bases spanning the gap. The V gene's germline CDR1 is LNHDA and CDR2 SQIVND (reference sequence). CDR3: CASRDQGNRNNQPQHF. CDR3 DNA sequence: TGTGCCAGTAGGGACCAGGGGAACCGGAACAATCAGCCCCAGCATTTT.

The chain recombines TRBV7-8 with TRBJ2-7; 10 nucleotides align to TRBD1. The V segment lost 4 bases and the J segment 4 bases; nucleotides outside the gene matches: 4. The CDR3 consists of 14 residues. From germline, CDR1 is SGHVS and CDR2 FQNEAQ. The DNA for the CDR3 is TGTGCCAGCAGCTGGGGGGACAGGGGATACGAGCAGTACTTC. Residues: CASSWGDRGYEQYF. The complete variable domain, with remaining parts taken from reference TRBV7-8 and TRBJ2-7, reads GAGVSQSPRYKVAKRGQDVALRCDPISGHVSLFWYQQALGQGPEFLTYFQNEAQLDKSGLPSDRFFAERPEGSVSTLKIQRTQQEDSAVYLCASSWGDRGYEQYFGPGTRLTVT.

V usage is TRBV28 and J usage is TRBJ2-5; 8 bases match TRBD2. V lost 6 bases, J lost 4 bases, and 7 bases stayed unmatched. The CDR3 has 14 amino acids. Per the germline V gene, CDR1 is MDHEN and CDR2 is SYDVKM. The CDR3 bases are TGTGCCAGCAGCCTGACGGGGGGGAGAGAGACCCAGTACTTC. It translates to CASSLTGGRETQYF.

V gene TRBV2 combines with J gene TRBJ2-2, with TRBD1 as a possible D gene (6 bases). Germline V gene data show CDR1 as SNHLY and CDR2 as FYNNEI. V lost 4 bases, J lost 8 bases, and 23 bases lay in between. This CDR3 has 17 residues. CDR3 coding DNA: TGTGCCAGCAGTGGGGGCCGGACAGCCGAGTTAGGGGGGGAGCTGTTTTTT. This gives the protein CASSGGRTAELGGELFF.

The rearrangement uses TRBV10-3 and TRBJ2-5; TRBD2 matches at 7 bases. In germline, CDR1 is ENHRY, CDR2 SYGVKD. V was pared by 0 bases and J by 5 bases, with 12 bases of the junction left unmatched. The length of the CDR3 is 17 residues. CDR3 amino acids: CAISESIVGSGPETQYF. CDR3 DNA sequence: TGTGCCATCAGTGAGTCGATCGTGGGTAGCGGGCCGGAGACCCAGTACTTC.

This chain joins TRBV11-3 and TRBJ2-2, with a weak D call TRBD2 (6 bases). Trimming stripped 5 bases from V and 5 bases from J, with 18 bases between. Germline lookup yields CDR1 SGHNT and CDR2 YENEEA. The CDR3 contains 16 residues. The CDR3 sequence is CASSTPGGMWTGELFF. The CDR3 region has the DNA TGTGCCAGCAGCACGCCGGGCGGGATGTGGACCGGGGAGCTGTTTTTT.

The chain employs TRBV7-7 and TRBJ2-3; D might be TRBD2 (6 bases). The CDR3 contains 16 residues. The germline CDR1 and CDR2 sequences are SSHAT and FNYEAQ (reference sequence). V was pared by 1 base and J by 0 bases, with 11 bases between. The CDR3 region is CASSLGRESSTDTQYF. The CDR3 region has the DNA TGTGCCAGCAGCTTAGGGAGGGAGTCTAGCACAGATACGCAGTATTTT.

The rearrangement uses TRBV28 and TRBJ2-5, with 7 bases aligning to TRBD2. The CDR3 loop spans 12 amino acids. Germline CDR1 reads MDHEN; CDR2 reads SYDVKM. The V segment lost 8 bases and the J segment 5 bases; nucleotides outside the gene matches: 5. The CDR3 bases are TGTGCCAGCGCGGGGGATGTGGAGACCCAGTACTTC. Amino acids: CASAGDVETQYF.

The rearrangement links TRBV6-5 to TRBJ2-7, with D perhaps TRBD1 (5 bases). V gave up 0 bases and J gave up 2 bases, with 8 bases separating them. Per the germline V gene, CDR1 is MNHEY and CDR2 is SVGAGI. This CDR3 is 14 amino acids long. CDR3 region: CASSYSQGTYEQYF. The DNA for the CDR3 is TGTGCCAGCAGTTACTCCCAGGGTACCTACGAGCAGTACTTC.

The chain combines TRBV5-5 with TRBJ2-7; 11 bases agree with TRBD2. The CDR3 extends over 15 amino acids. Germline assignment: CDR1 SGHKS and CDR2 YYEKEE (reference sequence). V lost 2 bases, J lost 6 bases, and 7 bases stayed unmatched. The CDR3 coding sequence is TGTGCCAGCAGCTTCACTAGCGGGAGCCAGGCCGAGCAGTACTTC. It translates to CASSFTSGSQAEQYF.

The CDR3 DNA reads as TGTGCCAGCGGCCCAGGGGGCCAGGGGATGAGAAGGCAGTTCTTC. Amino acids: CASGPGGQGMRRQFF. This chain links TRBV6-5 with TRBJ2-1; TRBD1 aligns across 8 bases. V was pared by 8 bases and J by 12 bases, with 18 bases of the junction left unmatched. The CDR3 totals 15 residues. Looked up from germline, CDR1 is MNHEY and CDR2 is SVGAGI.

DNA for the CDR3: TGTGCCAGCGAAGCGGGAGGTGTAAATGAGCAGTTCTTC. Its translation is CASEAGGVNEQFF. The chain employs TRBV9 and TRBJ2-1; 9 bases line up with TRBD2. Trimming cost V 7 bases and J 7 bases; bases outside gene matches: 6. The CDR3 loop spans 13 amino acids. CDR1 and CDR2 (germline): SGDLS, YYNGEE.

This clone occurred a few times. This rearrangement joins TRBV11-1 to TRBJ1-1; 8 bases align to TRBD1. The V and J ends lost 4 bases and 3 bases, in that order; junction bases with no gene match: 7. Per the germline V gene, CDR1 is SGHAT and CDR2 is FQDESV (reference sequence). The length of the CDR3 is 15 residues. The CDR3: CASSYHRGADTEAFF. CDR3 coding DNA: TGTGCCAGCAGCTATCACAGGGGGGCGGACACTGAAGCTTTCTTT.